This T cell receptor beta chain derives from a study of cytomegalovirus exposure and HLA in healthy donors. About the research overall: The use of the same platform for the 90 to 150 validation repertoires and the roughly 670 first-cohort repertoires was reported by a later analysis.

Regarding the study as a whole: The study flagged about 160 TCR beta chains as cytomegalovirus-associated.

Profiled with immunoSEQ multiplex PCR; TCRdb holds only in-frame clones, not every one. Among some 240,000 clones listed, more than 75% were seen once. The donors belonged to the approximately 120-subject validation cohort, separate from the approximately 700-subject first cohort. Remarks on this clone: Antigen unknown.

The receptor was isolated from a young woman in good health and CMV-seropositive. Sequenced: PBMCs.

Here the CDR3 DNA reads TGTGCCAGCAGTTCCCCTGAGGCCTATGGCTACACCTTC. Protein: CASSSPEAYGYTF. The chain recombines TRBV27 with TRBJ1-2; D gene ambiguous. Trimming took off 4 bases at V and 4 bases at J, with 10 bases between the two ends. The CDR3 contains 13 residues. Germline CDR1 MNHEY, CDR2 SMNVEV (reference sequence).